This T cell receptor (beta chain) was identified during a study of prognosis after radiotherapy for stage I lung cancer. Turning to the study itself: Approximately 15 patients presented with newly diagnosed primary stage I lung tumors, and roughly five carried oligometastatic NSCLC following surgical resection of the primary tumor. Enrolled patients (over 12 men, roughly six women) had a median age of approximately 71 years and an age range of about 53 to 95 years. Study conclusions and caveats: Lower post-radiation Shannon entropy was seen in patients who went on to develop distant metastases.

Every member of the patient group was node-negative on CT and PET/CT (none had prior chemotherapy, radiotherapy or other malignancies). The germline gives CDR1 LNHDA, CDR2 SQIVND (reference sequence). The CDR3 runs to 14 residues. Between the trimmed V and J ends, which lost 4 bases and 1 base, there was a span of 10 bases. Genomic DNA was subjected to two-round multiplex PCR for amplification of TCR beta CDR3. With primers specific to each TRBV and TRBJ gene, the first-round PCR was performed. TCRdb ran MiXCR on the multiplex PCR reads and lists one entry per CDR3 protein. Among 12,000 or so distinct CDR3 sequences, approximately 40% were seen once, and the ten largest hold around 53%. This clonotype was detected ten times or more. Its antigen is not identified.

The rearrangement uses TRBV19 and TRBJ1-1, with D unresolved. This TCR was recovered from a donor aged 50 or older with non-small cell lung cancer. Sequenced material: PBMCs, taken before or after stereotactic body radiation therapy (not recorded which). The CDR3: CASSSGPANTEAFF. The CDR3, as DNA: TGTGCCAGTAGTAGCGGGCCGGCGAACACTGAAGCTTTCTTT.